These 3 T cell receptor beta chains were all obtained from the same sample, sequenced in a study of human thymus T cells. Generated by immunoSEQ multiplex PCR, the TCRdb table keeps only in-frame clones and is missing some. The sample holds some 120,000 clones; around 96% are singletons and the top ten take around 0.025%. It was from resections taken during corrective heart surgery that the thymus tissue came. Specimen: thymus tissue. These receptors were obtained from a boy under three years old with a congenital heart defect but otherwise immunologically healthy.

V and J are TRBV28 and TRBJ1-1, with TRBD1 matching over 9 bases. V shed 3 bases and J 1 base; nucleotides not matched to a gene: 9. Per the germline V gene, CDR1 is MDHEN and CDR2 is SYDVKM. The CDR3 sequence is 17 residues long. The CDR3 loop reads CASSFWAGQGGNTEAFF. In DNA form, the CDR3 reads TGTGCCAGCAGTTTTTGGGCGGGACAGGGAGGGAACACTGAAGCTTTCTTT.

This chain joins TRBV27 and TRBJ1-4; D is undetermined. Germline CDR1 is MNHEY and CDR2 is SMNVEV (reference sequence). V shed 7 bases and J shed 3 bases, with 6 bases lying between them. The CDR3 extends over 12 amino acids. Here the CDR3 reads CASKSSNEKLFF. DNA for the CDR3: TGTGCCAGCAAATCCTCTAATGAAAAACTGTTTTTT.

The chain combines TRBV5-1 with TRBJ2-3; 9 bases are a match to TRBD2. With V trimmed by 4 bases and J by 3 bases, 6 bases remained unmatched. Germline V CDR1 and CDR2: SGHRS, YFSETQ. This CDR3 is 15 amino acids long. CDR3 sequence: CASSAAGGDTDTQYF. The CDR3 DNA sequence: TGCGCCAGCAGCGCAGCGGGGGGCGATACAGATACGCAGTATTTT.